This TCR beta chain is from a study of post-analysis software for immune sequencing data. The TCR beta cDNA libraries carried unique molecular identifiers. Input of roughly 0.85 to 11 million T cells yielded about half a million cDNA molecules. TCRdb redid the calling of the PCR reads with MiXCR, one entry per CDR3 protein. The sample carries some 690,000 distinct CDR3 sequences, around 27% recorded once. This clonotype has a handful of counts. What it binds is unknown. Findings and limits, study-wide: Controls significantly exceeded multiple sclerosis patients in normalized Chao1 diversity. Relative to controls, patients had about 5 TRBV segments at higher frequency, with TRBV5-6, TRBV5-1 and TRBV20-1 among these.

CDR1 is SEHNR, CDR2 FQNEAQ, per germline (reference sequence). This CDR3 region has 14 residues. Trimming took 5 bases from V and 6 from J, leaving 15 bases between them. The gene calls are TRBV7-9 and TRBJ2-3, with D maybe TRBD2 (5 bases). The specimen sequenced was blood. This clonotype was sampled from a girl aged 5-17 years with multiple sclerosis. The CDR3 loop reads CASSTSEGADTQYF. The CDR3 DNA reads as TGTGCCAGCAGCACCAGTGAGGGCGCGGATACGCAGTATTTT.